This T cell receptor beta chain was sequenced for a study of blood T cell repertoires in COVID-19. Study details: T cells, B-cell-depleted T cells, or PBMCs provided the cDNA or gDNA that served as material.

J gave up 1 base and V 5 bases, and 8 bases lay outside the gene matches. Germline V gene data show CDR1 as SGHNT and CDR2 as YYREEE (reference sequence). The CDR3 is 16 amino acids. Clones were read by immunoSEQ multiplex PCR, and TCRdb kept only the in-frame ones, dropping some. The sample includes 72,000 or so clones, roughly 86% of them seen just once. V usage is TRBV5-4 and J usage is TRBJ2-3; 9 bases are shared with TRBD1. This TCR derives from a woman aged 55 to 70 with acute or convalescent COVID-19. Sequencing was performed on peripheral blood. In DNA, the CDR3 is TGTGCCAGCAGTTCCCCCCGGGACAGGGGCACAGATACGCAGTATTTT. It codes for CASSSPRDRGTDTQYF.